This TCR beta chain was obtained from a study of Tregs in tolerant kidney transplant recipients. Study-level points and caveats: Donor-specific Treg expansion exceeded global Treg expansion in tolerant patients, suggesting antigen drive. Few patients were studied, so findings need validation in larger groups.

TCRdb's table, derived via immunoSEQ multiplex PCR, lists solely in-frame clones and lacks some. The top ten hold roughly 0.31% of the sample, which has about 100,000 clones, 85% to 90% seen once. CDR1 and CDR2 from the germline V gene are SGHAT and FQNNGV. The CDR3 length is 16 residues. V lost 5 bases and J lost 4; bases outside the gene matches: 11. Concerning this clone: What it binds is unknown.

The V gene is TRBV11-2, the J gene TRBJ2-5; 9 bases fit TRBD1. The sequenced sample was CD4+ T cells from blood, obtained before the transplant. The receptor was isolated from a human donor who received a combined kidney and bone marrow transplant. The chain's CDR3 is CASSPGDRARRETQYF. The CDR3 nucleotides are TGTGCCAGCAGCCCGGGGGACAGGGCTCGGCGAGAGACCCAGTACTTC. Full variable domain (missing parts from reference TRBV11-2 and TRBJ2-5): EAGVAQSPRYKIIEKRQSVAFWCNPISGHATLYWYQQILGQGPKLLIQFQNNGVVDDSQLPKDRFSAERLKGVDSTLKIQPAKLEDSAVYLCASSPGDRARRETQYFGPGTRLLVL.